The 11 T cell receptor beta chains below come from one sample, sequenced in a study of blood T cell repertoires in COVID-19. Method: immunoSEQ multiplex PCR; TCRdb's copy keeps in-frame clones and lacks some. The sample holds about 100,000 clones, approximately 80% seen once. Sequencing used peripheral blood. These receptors all stem from a human donor in a cohort sampled during active COVID-19.

This chain connects TRBV7-9 to TRBJ2-7; 8 bases match TRBD2. CDR1 is SEHNR and CDR2 is FQNEAQ in the germline V gene (reference sequence). V gave up 0 bases and J gave up 6 bases; unmatched junction bases: 7. The CDR3 has 15 amino acids. The CDR3 DNA reads as TGTGCCAGCAGCTTAGCACGGGGGGGCAATTTCGAGCAGTACTTC. It codes for CASSLARGGNFEQYF.

This clone was recorded once. This chain uses TRBV19 with TRBJ2-1, with TRBD2 matching over 7 bases. V lost 7 bases, J lost 0 bases, and 3 bases stayed unmatched. CDR3 length equals 14 residues. The germline CDR1 and CDR2 sequences are LNHDA and SQIVND (reference sequence). The CDR3 sequence: CASNTGGSYNEQFF. In DNA form, the CDR3 reads TGTGCCAGTAATACGGGGGGCTCCTACAATGAGCAGTTCTTC.

J is TRBJ2-7 and V is TRBV25-1, with D tentatively TRBD1 (6 bases). The CDR3 is made up of 14 amino acids. Germline V gene lookup returns CDR1 MGHDK and CDR2 SYGVNS. The V end was cut by 5 bases, the J end by 6 bases, with 17 bases between. The CDR3 reads CASSPEWGRSEQYF. The CDR3 DNA is TGTGCCAGCAGTCCTGAATGGGGGCGCAGCGAGCAGTACTTC.

The chain recombines TRBV10-3 with TRBJ1-2, with 7 bases lining up with TRBD1. There are 14 residues in the CDR3. Germline-derived CDR1 and CDR2 are ENHRY and SYGVKD. V was clipped by 6 bases and J by 3 bases; unmatched bases: 7. CDR3 amino acids: CAIRGDTGDYGYTF. CDR3 nucleotides: TGTGCCATCAGAGGGGATACAGGGGACTATGGCTACACCTTC.

CDR3 residues: CATSFQGNQPQHF. In DNA, the CDR3 is TGTGCCACCAGCTTTCAGGGCAATCAGCCCCAGCATTTT. The chain combines TRBV15 with TRBJ1-5, with D hard to call. Germline CDR1 is LNHNV and CDR2 is YYDKDF (reference sequence). There are 13 residues in the CDR3. Trimming pared 5 bases from V and 2 bases from J, leaving 7 bases between.

This sequence joins TRBV24-1 and TRBJ1-2, with D possibly TRBD1 on 5 matching bases. V shed 6 bases and J shed 3 bases, with 10 bases lying between them. The CDR3 runs 13 residues. Germline V lookup: CDR1 KGHDR, CDR2 SFDVKD. The CDR3 nucleotides are TGTGCCACCAGTCGGGGGAGGTACTATGGCTACACCTTC. Its protein is CATSRGRYYGYTF.

The rearrangement uses TRBV28 and TRBJ1-3; TRBD1 might be the D (5 bases). Germline V gene sequence: CDR1 MDHEN, CDR2 SYDVKM. Between the trimmed V and J ends, which lost 3 bases and 1 base, there was a span of 13 bases. The CDR3 is 16 residues long. The CDR3 nucleotides read TGTGCCAGCAGTTTCCCCCCGGGGGGGTCTGGAAACACCATATATTTT. Protein product: CASSFPPGGSGNTIYF.

The chain is built from TRBV12-5 and TRBJ2-7, with D tentatively TRBD1 (5 bases). Trimming removed 2 bases from V and 9 bases from J, with 8 bases in between. Germline V gene sequence: CDR1 LGHNT, CDR2 FRNRAP. This CDR3 has 11 residues. The CDR3 DNA reads as TGTGCTAGTGGTTTGTCGCAGGGGCAGTACTTC. Translating gives CASGLSQGQYF.

The chain joins TRBV18 to TRBJ1-3; D unresolved. The CDR3 has 16 residues. V was trimmed by 6 bases and J by 0 bases, leaving 15 bases between them. The germline V gene has CDR1 KGHSH and CDR2 LQKENI. CDR3: CASSLLPGTSGNTIYF. The CDR3 coding sequence is TGTGCCAGCTCCCTTCTTCCAGGCACCTCTGGAAACACCATATATTTT.

This chain joins TRBV5-1 and TRBJ1-6; a weak D match, TRBD1 (6 bases). This CDR3 has 18 residues. The V and J ends lost 0 bases and 4 bases respectively, with 17 bases between them. The germline V gene encodes CDR1 SGHRS and CDR2 YFSETQ. The CDR3 DNA is TGCGCCAGCAGCTTGGGACAGGAGTCCTACTTATATAATTCACCCCTCCACTTT. It encodes CASSLGQESYLYNSPLHF.

The rearrangement uses TRBV11-2 and TRBJ2-5; no reliable D call. Per germline, CDR1 SGHAT and CDR2 FQNNGV. V shed 5 bases and J shed 2 bases, with 9 bases lying between them. The CDR3 runs 13 residues. The CDR3 protein is CASSRPGQETQYF. CDR3 nucleotide sequence: TGTGCCAGCAGCCGGCCAGGACAAGAGACCCAGTACTTC.